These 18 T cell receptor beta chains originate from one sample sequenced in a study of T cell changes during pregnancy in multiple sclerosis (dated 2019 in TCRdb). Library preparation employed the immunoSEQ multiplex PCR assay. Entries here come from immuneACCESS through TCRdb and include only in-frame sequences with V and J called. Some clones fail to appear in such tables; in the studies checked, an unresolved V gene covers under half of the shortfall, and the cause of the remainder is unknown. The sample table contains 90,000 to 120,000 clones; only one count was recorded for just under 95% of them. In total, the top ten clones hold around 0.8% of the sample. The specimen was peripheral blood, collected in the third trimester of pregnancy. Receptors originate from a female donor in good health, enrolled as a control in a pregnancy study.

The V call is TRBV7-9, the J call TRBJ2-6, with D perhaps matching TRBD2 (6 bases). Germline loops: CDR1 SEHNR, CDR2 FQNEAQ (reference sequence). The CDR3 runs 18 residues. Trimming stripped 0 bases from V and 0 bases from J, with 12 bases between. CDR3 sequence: CASSLARGTLSGANVLTF. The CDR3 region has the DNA TGTGCCAGCAGCTTAGCGCGGGGTACCCTCTCTGGGGCCAACGTCCTGACTTTC.

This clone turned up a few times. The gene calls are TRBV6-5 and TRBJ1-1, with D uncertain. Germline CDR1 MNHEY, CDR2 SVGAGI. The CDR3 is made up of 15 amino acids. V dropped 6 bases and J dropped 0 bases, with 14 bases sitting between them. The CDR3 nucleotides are TGTGCCAGCAGCCTAACTCCTTTTGTGAACACTGAAGCTTTCTTT. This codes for CASSLTPFVNTEAFF.

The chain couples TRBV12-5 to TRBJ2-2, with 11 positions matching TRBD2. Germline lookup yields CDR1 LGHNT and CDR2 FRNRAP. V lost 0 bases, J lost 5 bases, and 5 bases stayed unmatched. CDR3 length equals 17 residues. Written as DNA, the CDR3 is TGTGCTAGTGGTTTGGTACCACTAGCGGGGGTAACCGGGGAGCTGTTTTTT. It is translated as CASGLVPLAGVTGELFF.

CDR3 protein: CASMITSSSYNEQFF. Written as DNA, the CDR3 is TGTGCCAGCATGATTACGTCCAGCTCCTACAATGAGCAGTTCTTC. V is TRBV6-6 and J is TRBJ2-1; D uncertain. The V gene lost 7 bases and the J gene lost 0 bases, with 13 bases spanning the gap. The CDR3 totals 15 residues. Germline CDR1 and CDR2: MNHNY and SVGAGI (reference sequence).

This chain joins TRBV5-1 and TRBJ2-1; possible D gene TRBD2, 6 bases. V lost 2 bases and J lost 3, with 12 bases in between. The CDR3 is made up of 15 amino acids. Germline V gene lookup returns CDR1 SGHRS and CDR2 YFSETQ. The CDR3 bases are TGCGCCAGCAGCTTTACGGGGGAGAACTACAATGAGCAGTTCTTC. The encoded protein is CASSFTGENYNEQFF.

CDR3: CASSLAEEVPNYGYTF. The CDR3 bases are TGTGCCAGCAGCTTGGCCGAGGAAGTCCCGAACTATGGCTACACCTTC. The chain joins TRBV5-4 to TRBJ1-2; D is uncertain. Germline V gene sequence: CDR1 SGHNT, CDR2 YYREEE (reference sequence). Trimming shortened V by 0 bases and J by 2 bases, and 14 bases separated the two germline ends. This CDR3 has 16 residues.

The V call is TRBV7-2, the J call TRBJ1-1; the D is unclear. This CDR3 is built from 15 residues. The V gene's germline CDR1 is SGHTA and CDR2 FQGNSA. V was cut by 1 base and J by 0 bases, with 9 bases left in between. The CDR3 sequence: CASSLELTVNTEAFF. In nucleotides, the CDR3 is TGTGCCAGCAGCTTAGAACTGACTGTGAACACTGAAGCTTTCTTT.

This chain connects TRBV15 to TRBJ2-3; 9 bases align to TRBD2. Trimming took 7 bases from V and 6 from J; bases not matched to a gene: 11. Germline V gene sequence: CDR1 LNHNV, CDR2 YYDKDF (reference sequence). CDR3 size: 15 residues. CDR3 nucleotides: TGTGCCACCACCCTCAAGCGGGGGGAGTTTGATACGCAGTATTTT. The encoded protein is CATTLKRGEFDTQYF. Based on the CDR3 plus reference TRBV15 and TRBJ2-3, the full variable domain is DAMVIQNPRYQVTQFGKPVTLSCSQTLNHNVMYWYQQKSSQAPKLLFHYYDKDFNNEADTPDNFQSRRPNTSFCFLDIRSPGLGDTAMYLCATTLKRGEFDTQYFGPGTRLTVL.

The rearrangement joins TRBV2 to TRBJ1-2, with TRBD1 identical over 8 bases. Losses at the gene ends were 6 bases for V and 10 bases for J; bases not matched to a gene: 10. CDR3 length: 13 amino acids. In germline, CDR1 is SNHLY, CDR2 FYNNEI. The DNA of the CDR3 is TGTGCCAGCAGGGATGACAGGGGAAATGACTACACCTTC. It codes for CASRDDRGNDYTF.

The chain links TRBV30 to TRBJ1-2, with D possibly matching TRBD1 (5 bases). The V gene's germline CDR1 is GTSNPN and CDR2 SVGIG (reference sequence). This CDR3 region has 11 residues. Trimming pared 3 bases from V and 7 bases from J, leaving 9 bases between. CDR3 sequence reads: CAWSGGSGYTF. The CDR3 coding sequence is TGTGCCTGGAGCGGGGGATCTGGCTACACCTTC.

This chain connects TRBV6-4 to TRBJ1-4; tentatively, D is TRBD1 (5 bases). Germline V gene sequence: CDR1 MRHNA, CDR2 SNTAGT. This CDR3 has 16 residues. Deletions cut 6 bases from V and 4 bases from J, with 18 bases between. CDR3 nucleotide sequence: TGTGCCAGCAGGTCGGTCGTTAGACAGATTAATGAAAAACTGTTTTTT. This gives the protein CASRSVVRQINEKLFF.

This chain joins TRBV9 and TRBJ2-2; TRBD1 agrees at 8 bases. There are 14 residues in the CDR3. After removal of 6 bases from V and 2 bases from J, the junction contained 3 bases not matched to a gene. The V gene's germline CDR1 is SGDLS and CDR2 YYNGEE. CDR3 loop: CASTDRANTGELFF. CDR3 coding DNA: TGTGCCAGCACGGACAGGGCTAACACCGGGGAGCTGTTTTTT. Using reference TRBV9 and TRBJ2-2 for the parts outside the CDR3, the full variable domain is DSGVTQTPKHLITATGQRVTLRCSPRSGDLSVYWYQQSLDQGLQFLIQYYNGEERAKGNILERFSAQQFPDLHSELNLSSLELGDSALYFCASTDRANTGELFFGEGSRLTVL.

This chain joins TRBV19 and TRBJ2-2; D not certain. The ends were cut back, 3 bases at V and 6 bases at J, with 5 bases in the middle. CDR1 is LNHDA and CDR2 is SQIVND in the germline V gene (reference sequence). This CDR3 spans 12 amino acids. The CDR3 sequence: CASSMGPGELFF. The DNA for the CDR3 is TGTGCCAGTAGTATGGGCCCCGGGGAGCTGTTTTTT.

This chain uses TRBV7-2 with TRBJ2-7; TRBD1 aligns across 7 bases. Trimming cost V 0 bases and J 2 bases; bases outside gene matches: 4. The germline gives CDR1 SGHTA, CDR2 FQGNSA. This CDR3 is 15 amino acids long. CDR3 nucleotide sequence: TGTGCCAGCAGCTTAGCACAGGGGACCCCCTACGAGCAGTACTTC. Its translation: CASSLAQGTPYEQYF.

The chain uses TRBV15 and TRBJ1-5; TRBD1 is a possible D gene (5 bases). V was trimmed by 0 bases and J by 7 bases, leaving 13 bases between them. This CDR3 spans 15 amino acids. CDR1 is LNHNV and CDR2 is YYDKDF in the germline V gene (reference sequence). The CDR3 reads CATSRDLQAVQPQHF. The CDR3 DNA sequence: TGTGCCACCAGCAGAGATCTACAGGCGGTACAGCCCCAGCATTTT.

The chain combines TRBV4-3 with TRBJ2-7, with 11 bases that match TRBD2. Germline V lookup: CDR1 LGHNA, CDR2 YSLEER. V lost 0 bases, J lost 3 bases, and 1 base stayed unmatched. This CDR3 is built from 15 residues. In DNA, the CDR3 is TGCGCCAGCAGCCAAGACCTAGCGGGGGGCTACGAGCAGTACTTC. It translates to CASSQDLAGGYEQYF.

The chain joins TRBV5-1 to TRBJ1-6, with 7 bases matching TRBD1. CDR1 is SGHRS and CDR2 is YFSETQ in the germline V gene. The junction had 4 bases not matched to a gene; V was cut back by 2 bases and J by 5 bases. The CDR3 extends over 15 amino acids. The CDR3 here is CASSLGTVNNSPLHF. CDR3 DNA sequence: TGCGCCAGCAGCTTAGGGACAGTTAATAATTCACCCCTCCACTTT.

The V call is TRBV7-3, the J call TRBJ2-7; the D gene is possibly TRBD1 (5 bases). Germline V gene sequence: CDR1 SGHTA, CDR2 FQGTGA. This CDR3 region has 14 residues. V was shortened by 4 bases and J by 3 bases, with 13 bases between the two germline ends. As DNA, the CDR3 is TGTGCCAGCAGCTCCCAAGCTGACAGCTACGAGCAGTACTTC. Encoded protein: CASSSQADSYEQYF. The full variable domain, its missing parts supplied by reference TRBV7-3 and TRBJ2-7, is GAGVSQTPSNKVTEKGKYVELRCDPISGHTALYWYRQSLGQGPEFLIYFQGTGAADDSGLPNDRFFAVRPEGSVSTLKIQRTERGDSAVYLCASSSQADSYEQYFGPGTRLTVT.